One sample yielded the 30 T cell receptor beta chains listed below, sequenced in a study of T cell repertoires in cytomegalovirus infection. TCRdb redid the calling of the reads with MiXCR, one entry per CDR3 protein. This repertoire shows 500,000 to 600,000 distinct CDR3 sequences, approximately 15% found once; its top ten account for around 25%. Sequencing was performed on CD8+ T cells from PBMCs. These receptors originate from a human donor in good health (CMV status not recorded). Some clones in this sample may be carry-over from other donors' samples.

This clonotype appeared many times. The chain links TRBV7-2 to TRBJ1-1; no reliable D call. Germline V gene sequence: CDR1 SGHTA, CDR2 FQGNSA. V was shortened by 3 bases and J by 0 bases, with 5 bases between the two germline ends. The CDR3 has 13 residues. The DNA of the CDR3 is TGTGCCAGCAGCTTTTGGATGAACACTGAAGCTTTCTTT. As protein: CASSFWMNTEAFF.

The chain employs TRBV5-6 and TRBJ2-1; D is possibly TRBD1 (5 bases). The CDR3 runs to 16 residues. Deletions cut 0 bases from V and 3 bases from J, with 13 bases between. Germline-derived CDR1 and CDR2 are SGHDT and YYEEEE. In DNA, the CDR3 is TGTGCCAGCAGCTTGGGGGTGCAGGGCTTCTACAATGAGCAGTTCTTC. Amino acids: CASSLGVQGFYNEQFF.

The rearrangement links TRBV27 to TRBJ1-5, with TRBD1 matching 9 bases. This CDR3 region has 14 residues. The germline CDR1 and CDR2 sequences are MNHEY and SMNVEV (reference sequence). The V and J ends lost 6 bases and 6 bases, in that order; junction bases with no gene match: 6. In nucleotides, the CDR3 is TGTGCCAGCAGAGCCGGGACAGGGATTCAGCCCCAGCATTTT. Protein: CASRAGTGIQPQHF.

This clonotype was counted between two and nine times. The V and J genes are TRBV2 and TRBJ1-1, with 7 bases identical to TRBD1. Germline CDR1 and CDR2: SNHLY and FYNNEI. The J segment lost 5 bases and the V segment lost 10 bases, leaving 7 bases of the junction unmatched. The CDR3 extends over 12 amino acids. Written as DNA, the CDR3 is TGTGCCACCTCACAGGGGTGGACTGAAGCTTTCTTT. It specifies CATSQGWTEAFF.

This clonotype occurred a few times. The chain uses TRBV20-1 and TRBJ1-2; TRBD1 matches at 11 bases. The CDR3 extends over 13 amino acids. In germline, CDR1 is DFQATT, CDR2 SNEGSKA (reference sequence). CDR3 loop: CSLKDRGPVGYTF. As DNA, the CDR3 is TGCAGCTTAAAGGACAGGGGGCCGGTGGGCTACACCTTC.

This clonotype occurred a few times. This chain connects TRBV12-3 or TRBV12-4 to TRBJ1-5; D unclear. V lost 1 base and J 8 bases, leaving 9 bases between the germline ends. There are 13 residues in the CDR3. CDR3 region: CASSLGVSEPQHF. The CDR3, as DNA: TGTGCCAGCAGTTTAGGGGTTTCGGAGCCCCAGCATTTT.

V is TRBV7-9 and J is TRBJ2-7, with TRBD1 matching over 8 bases. The germline gives CDR1 SEHNR, CDR2 FQNEAQ (reference sequence). V gave up 5 bases and J gave up 5 bases; unmatched junction bases: 8. This CDR3 has 14 residues. The CDR3 DNA follows: TGTGCCAGCAGCCCGGCGAACAGGGGGGACGAGCAGTACTTC. Translating gives CASSPANRGDEQYF.

The genes are TRBV15 and TRBJ1-6; a possible D gene is TRBD1 (6 bases). The V and J ends lost 1 base and 9 bases respectively, with 13 bases between them. CDR1 and CDR2 (germline): LNHNV, YYDKDF (reference sequence). The CDR3 loop spans 15 amino acids. CDR3 sequence: CATSRAQSGVSPLHF. The DNA for the CDR3 is TGTGCCACCAGCAGAGCGCAATCAGGGGTTTCACCCCTCCACTTT.

This clonotype has a count of ten or more. The gene calls are TRBV2 and TRBJ2-1; D ambiguous. The germline CDR1 and CDR2 sequences are SNHLY and FYNNEI. CDR3 length: 13 amino acids. Trimming shortened V by 7 bases and J by 5 bases, and 12 bases separated the two germline ends. CDR3 coding DNA: TGTGCCAGCAACATTAGGGATGACAATGAGCAGTTCTTC. Its protein is CASNIRDDNEQFF.

This clonotype was recorded a few times. The chain uses TRBV12-3 or TRBV12-4 and TRBJ2-1; the match to TRBD2 covers 9 bases. The CDR3 spans 18 residues. V was clipped by 3 bases and J by 5 bases; unmatched bases: 14. Here the CDR3 reads CASSFLGASGTRDNEQFF. CDR3 bases: TGTGCCAGCAGTTTTCTTGGGGCTAGCGGGACCAGGGACAATGAGCAGTTCTTC.

The chain carries TRBV10-3 and TRBJ2-2; 7 nucleotides align to TRBD2. In germline, CDR1 is ENHRY, CDR2 SYGVKD. V dropped 8 bases and J dropped 2; count of bases not matched to a gene: 8. This CDR3 spans 15 amino acids. The CDR3 DNA reads TGTGCCATCCTAACTAGCGTTACAAACACCGGGGAGCTGTTTTTT. Its translation: CAILTSVTNTGELFF.

This clonotype has more than one count but fewer than ten. V usage is TRBV5-1 and J usage is TRBJ2-6, with 8 bases aligning to TRBD1. The junction had 10 bases not matched to a gene; V was cut back by 2 bases and J by 3 bases. Germline CDR1 SGHRS, CDR2 YFSETQ. The CDR3 is 18 amino acids. The CDR3 reads CASSFPDRESIGANVLTF. CDR3 DNA: TGCGCCAGCAGCTTCCCGGACAGGGAATCTATTGGGGCCAACGTCCTGACTTTC.

This clonotype was picked up many times. The chain recombines TRBV4-2 with TRBJ1-1; 8 bases fit TRBD1. There are 15 residues in the CDR3. After removal of 5 bases from V and 4 bases from J, the junction contained 9 bases not matched to a gene. Germline V CDR1 and CDR2: LGHNA, YNFKEQ. The CDR3 DNA is TGTGCCAGCAGCTCCTCGACAGGGGTGAGCACTGAAGCTTTCTTT. Translation gives CASSSSTGVSTEAFF.

Comments on this clonotype: This may be a read error: a much more frequent sequence differs by one nucleotide. V usage is TRBV6-1 and J usage is TRBJ2-3, with 7 bases that match TRBD2. V shed 8 bases, J shed 11 bases, and the junction held 10 bases outside the gene matches. The germline gives CDR1 MNHNS, CDR2 SASEGT. The CDR3 has 12 residues. CDR3: CASRHETSLQYF. The CDR3 DNA reads as TGTGCCAGCCGACACGAGACTAGCTTGCAGTATTTT.

Points on this clonotype: This may be a read error: a much more frequent sequence differs by one nucleotide. As DNA, the CDR3 is TGTGGCACCGACATCTATAGCAATCAGCCCCAGCATTTT. Its protein is CGTDIYSNQPQHF. The V and J genes are TRBV28 and TRBJ1-5; D gene ambiguous. CDR3 length: 13 residues. Per the germline V gene, CDR1 is MDHEN and CDR2 is SYDVKM.

This clonotype has a count of ten or more. The V gene is TRBV14, the J gene TRBJ2-7, with TRBD1 as a possible D gene (5 bases). CDR1 is SGHDN, CDR2 FVKESK, per germline. V was clipped by 4 bases and J by 5 bases, with 21 bases between them. The CDR3 has 16 residues. CDR3 loop: CASSRLEDYRFHEQYF. The CDR3 DNA sequence: TGTGCCAGCAGCCGGCTTGAGGATTACAGGTTCCACGAGCAGTACTTC. The whole variable domain, filled in from reference TRBV14 and TRBJ2-7, reads EAGVTQFPSHSVIEKGQTVTLRCDPISGHDNLYWYRRVMGKEIKFLLHFVKESKQDESGMPNNRFLAERTGGTYSTLKVQPAELEDSGVYFCASSRLEDYRFHEQYFGPGTRLTVT.

This clonotype was seen many times. The chain employs TRBV7-6 and TRBJ2-3; no clear D. Germline CDR1 and CDR2: SGHVS and FNYEAQ. This CDR3 region has 15 residues. Trimming removed 5 bases from V and 4 bases from J, with 16 bases in between. In DNA, the CDR3 is TGTGCCAGCAGCCGCGCGGATTGGGCCTCAGATACGCAGTATTTT. Its translation: CASSRADWASDTQYF.

This clonotype was observed at least ten times. This chain links TRBV15 with TRBJ2-7; 10 bases are a match to TRBD2. The CDR3 extends over 18 amino acids. The ends lost 1 base at V and 0 bases at J; junction bases unmatched: 9. Germline V CDR1 and CDR2: LNHNV, YYDKDF (reference sequence). The DNA for the CDR3 is TGTGCCACCAGCAGAGCAATAGCGGGGGGCCTTAGCTCCTACGAGCAGTACTTC. The encoded protein is CATSRAIAGGLSSYEQYF.

The CDR3 region is CASSQRDRGDNEQFF. The CDR3 nucleotides are TGCGCCAGCAGCCAGCGGGACAGGGGGGACAATGAGCAGTTCTTC. This chain uses TRBV4-1 with TRBJ2-1; 11 bases are shared with TRBD1. Germline values: CDR1 MGHRA, CDR2 YSYEKL. With V trimmed by 3 bases and J by 5 bases, 3 bases remained unmatched. The CDR3 has 15 residues.

This clonotype has at least ten counts. The chain couples TRBV6-1 to TRBJ2-1; 12 nucleotides agree with TRBD2. Germline values: CDR1 MNHNS, CDR2 SASEGT. This CDR3 is 15 amino acids long. V shed 6 bases, J shed 9 bases, and the junction held 9 bases outside the gene matches. In nucleotides, the CDR3 is TGTGCCAGCAGCCTCTCTAGCGGGAGGGGGGGTGAGCAGTTCTTC. It yields the protein CASSLSSGRGGEQFF.

This clonotype was seen at least ten times. V is TRBV28 and J is TRBJ1-5; 9 bases align to TRBD1. The CDR3 extends over 15 amino acids. Germline assignment: CDR1 MDHEN and CDR2 SYDVKM. V lost 5 bases to trimming and J lost 7 bases; unmatched junction nucleotides: 9. CDR3 loop: CASSDRDRVSQPQHF. In DNA form, the CDR3 reads TGTGCCAGCAGTGATAGGGACAGGGTCAGCCAGCCCCAGCATTTT.

Ten or more counts support this clonotype. The V call is TRBV27, the J call TRBJ1-4; unclear D gene. V was clipped by 5 bases and J by 1 base, with 14 bases between them. CDR1 MNHEY and CDR2 SMNVEV come from the germline V gene (reference sequence). The CDR3 has 16 residues. The CDR3 region is CASSQRLEGTNEKLFF. The CDR3 nucleotides are TGTGCCAGCAGTCAGAGACTTGAGGGAACTAATGAAAAACTGTTTTTT.

In this sample, this clonotype turned up a few times. V usage is TRBV7-9 and J usage is TRBJ1-4; TRBD1 aligns across 8 bases. This CDR3 has 13 amino acids. The germline V gene encodes CDR1 SEHNR and CDR2 FQNEAQ (reference sequence). Trimming at V came to 8 bases and at J to 4 bases, leaving 3 bases not matched to a gene. In nucleotides, the CDR3 is TGTGCCAGCCTGGGACAGGATAATGAAAAACTGTTTTTT. Translated: CASLGQDNEKLFF.

This clonotype was picked up a small number of times. The CDR3 DNA reads TGTGCTAGTGGCATGGGACAGGGTAGCTATGGCTACACCTTC. Translating it yields CASGMGQGSYGYTF. The chain is built from TRBV12-5 and TRBJ1-2; 9 bases are shared with TRBD1. The CDR3 totals 14 residues. Germline V gene data show CDR1 as LGHNT and CDR2 as FRNRAP. The V gene end was trimmed by 6 bases and the J gene end by 4 bases; junction bases not matched to a gene: 6.

This chain links TRBV10-3 with TRBJ1-1; unclear D gene. CDR1 ENHRY and CDR2 SYGVKD come from the germline V gene. Trimming removed 4 bases from V and 3 bases from J, with 12 bases in between. The CDR3 is 14 residues long. Here the CDR3 reads CAISVNIRDTEAFF. In nucleotides, the CDR3 is TGTGCCATCAGTGTAAACATAAGGGACACTGAAGCTTTCTTT.

The genes are TRBV4-1 and TRBJ1-5; the D is unclear. The CDR3 is 13 amino acids. V was clipped by 2 bases and J by 5 bases, with 7 bases between them. The germline V gene encodes CDR1 MGHRA and CDR2 YSYEKL. In DNA, the CDR3 is TGCGCCAGCAGCCAAAGTGGGGATCAGCCCCAGCATTTT. Its protein is CASSQSGDQPQHF.

This clonotype was observed many times. V usage is TRBV7-8 and J usage is TRBJ2-1; perhaps TRBD2 as D (5 bases). Trimming cost V 1 base and J 1 base, with 11 bases left between them. The CDR3 covers 16 residues. The V gene's germline CDR1 is SGHVS and CDR2 FQNEAQ. CDR3 sequence: CASSLETSISYNEQFF. CDR3 nucleotide sequence: TGTGCCAGCAGCTTAGAAACTAGTATTTCCTACAATGAGCAGTTCTTC.

V is TRBV29-1 and J is TRBJ2-2; 8 bases map to TRBD1. Germline V gene sequence: CDR1 SQVTM, CDR2 ANQGSEA. This CDR3 has 17 amino acids. The V segment lost 5 bases and the J segment 1 base; nucleotides outside the gene matches: 12. DNA of the CDR3: TGCAGCGTTTGGTCGTCAGGGGGCCACGAGAACACCGGGGAGCTGTTTTTT. This codes for CSVWSSGGHENTGELFF.

V and J are TRBV6-6 and TRBJ1-1; 7 bases agree with TRBD1. J gave up 7 bases and V 2 bases, and 4 bases lay outside the gene matches. This CDR3 has 13 residues. Looked up from germline, CDR1 is MNHNY and CDR2 is SVGAGI (reference sequence). The CDR3 sequence: CASSYRGLVEAFF. The CDR3 bases are TGTGCCAGCAGTTACAGGGGGCTGGTTGAAGCTTTCTTT.

This clonotype was recorded a few times. The chain has TRBV3-1 and TRBJ2-2; 8 nucleotides align to TRBD2. The J segment lost 4 bases and the V segment lost 4 bases, leaving 11 bases of the junction unmatched. Per germline, CDR1 LGHDT and CDR2 YNNKEL (reference sequence). This CDR3 is 17 amino acids long. The CDR3 DNA sequence: TGTGCCAGCAGCCCGCAGCGGGAGCGACGGGGCACCGGGGAGCTGTTTTTT. It is translated as CASSPQRERRGTGELFF.